The text below deals with one TCR beta chain. Its antigen is undetermined. This CDR3 spans 12 amino acids. The germline V gene encodes CDR1 SNHLY and CDR2 FYNNEI. V lost 10 bases and J lost 3; bases outside the gene matches: 5. This sample's time point: newly diagnosed GD, antithyroid drugs for less than 3 months. PBMC-extracted RNA yielded the TCR library. The patients included were those that came from an endocrinology department in Xi'an, China. Both iRepertoire HTBI primers and Arm-PCR of CDR3 regions were used to build the TCR beta libraries. In the authors' methods: Among the samples, roughly 65 TRBV and some 15 TRBJ segments were identified. TCRdb recomputed calls from the multiplex PCR reads with MiXCR, one row per CDR3 protein. V and J calls and clone size were set by TCRdb, not the authors. The sample yields about 240,000 distinct CDR3 sequences, roughly a fifth seen once. The record originates from a study of regulatory T cells in long-lasting Graves disease.

Study-level results: In persistent patients, shared public clonotypes (2,741) outnumbered those in new patients (approximately 880). Researchers reported studying only peripheral blood, not thyroid tissue.

Sequenced material: peripheral blood mononuclear cells (PBMCs), taken at new diagnosis, from a patient treated with antithyroid drugs. This chain uses TRBV2 with TRBJ2-5, with TRBD1 matching over 7 bases. This clonotype was sampled from a female donor with Graves disease. CDR3 amino acids: CATGQAKETQYF. The CDR3 DNA is TGTGCCACCGGACAGGCCAAAGAGACCCAGTACTTC.